These 31 T cell receptor beta chains share one sample of origin, sequenced in a study of human T cells and chemical hapten exposure. MiXCR, run by TCRdb on the RACE reads, gives a single entry per CDR3 protein. The sample lists around 130,000 distinct CDR3 sequences; about 11% were seen once. Time point noted: patch test 3, about 24 weeks after DPC sensitization. Sample treatment: therapeutic diphenylcyclopropenone sensitization with weekly scalp DPC. Material: whole blood, obtained in connection with sensitization to the hapten diphenylcyclopropenone (DPC). All receptors derive from a woman between 45 and 65 years old with alopecia areata. Some clones in this sample may be carry-over from other donors' samples.

This clonotype was observed many times. The chain has TRBV10-3 and TRBJ2-3; no firm D call. The CDR3 runs 12 residues. Trimming cost V 4 bases and J 5 bases, with 7 bases left between them. Looked up from germline, CDR1 is ENHRY and CDR2 is SYGVKD. In DNA form, the CDR3 reads TGTGCCATCAGTGTATTAGAAGATACGCAGTATTTT. This encodes CAISVLEDTQYF.

This clonotype was detected only a few times. This rearrangement joins TRBV7-8 to TRBJ2-3; 10 nucleotides align to TRBD2. This CDR3 spans 17 amino acids. Per the germline V gene, CDR1 is SGHVS and CDR2 is FQNEAQ. The ends lost 0 bases at V and 0 bases at J; junction bases unmatched: 3. The CDR3 reads CASSLASGGLSTDTQYF. The CDR3 region has the DNA TGTGCCAGCAGCTTAGCTAGCGGGGGGCTTAGCACAGATACGCAGTATTTT.

This sequence joins TRBV4-1 and TRBJ2-1; the match to TRBD1 covers 8 bases. The CDR3 runs to 14 residues. V lost 1 base and J lost 8; bases outside the gene matches: 4. Germline V gene data show CDR1 as MGHRA and CDR2 as YSYEKL. The CDR3 spells CASSQVDRGYEQFF. The CDR3 region has the DNA TGCGCCAGCAGCCAAGTAGACAGGGGCTATGAGCAGTTCTTC.

This clonotype has only a few counts. This chain links TRBV12-3 or TRBV12-4 with TRBJ1-5; TRBD1 agrees at 8 bases. Germline trimming cut 5 bases from V and 4 bases from J; bases unmatched to any gene: 13. The CDR3 is 17 residues long. The CDR3, as DNA: TGTGCCAGCAGTCCCACGCAGAGGACAGGGACGAATCAGCCCCAGCATTTT. Translated, it gives CASSPTQRTGTNQPQHF.

The V and J genes are TRBV9 and TRBJ1-2; D gene ambiguous. CDR3 length equals 12 residues. Trimming shortened V by 4 bases and J by 7 bases, and 11 bases separated the two germline ends. Germline values: CDR1 SGDLS, CDR2 YYNGEE. The CDR3: CASSSSVGGYTF. In nucleotides, the CDR3 is TGTGCCAGCAGCTCAAGTGTGGGTGGCTACACCTTC.

The chain recombines TRBV28 with TRBJ2-3; perhaps TRBD2 as D (6 bases). The CDR3 length is 11 residues. Germline lookup yields CDR1 MDHEN and CDR2 SYDVKM. V lost 8 bases and J 8 bases, leaving 11 bases between the germline ends. The CDR3 nucleotides read TGTGCCAGCTACCTGGGGGGTACGCAGTATTTT. Amino acid sequence: CASYLGGTQYF.

This clonotype was detected ten times or more. V and J are TRBV7-9 and TRBJ1-1; D may be TRBD1 (6 bases). Germline lookup yields CDR1 SEHNR and CDR2 FQNEAQ (reference sequence). The CDR3 length is 13 residues. V lost 5 bases and J 5 bases, leaving 12 bases between the germline ends. The CDR3 loop is CASSPLGGTEAFF. CDR3 DNA: TGTGCCAGCAGCCCCCTAGGGGGGACTGAAGCTTTCTTT.

The chain combines TRBV7-9 with TRBJ2-2; perhaps D is TRBD1 or TRBD2 (5 bases each). The CDR3 loop spans 15 amino acids. Germline V lookup: CDR1 SEHNR, CDR2 FQNEAQ (reference sequence). V gave up 5 bases and J gave up 0 bases, with 10 bases separating them. Here the CDR3 DNA reads TGTGCCAGCAGCCCGGGGCACCCGAACACCGGGGAGCTGTTTTTT. Encoded protein: CASSPGHPNTGELFF.

There are many counts of this clonotype. The gene calls are TRBV9 and TRBJ2-2; D is possibly TRBD1 (5 bases). The ends were cut back, 4 bases at V and 1 base at J, with 14 bases in the middle. The CDR3 is 16 residues long. Germline assignment: CDR1 SGDLS and CDR2 YYNGEE. The CDR3 sequence: CASSPETVVNTGELFF. CDR3 coding DNA: TGTGCCAGCAGCCCAGAGACAGTGGTGAACACCGGGGAGCTGTTTTTT.

In this sample, this clonotype turned up a few times. The chain employs TRBV7-9 and TRBJ2-1; TRBD1 matches 8 bases. V shed 6 bases and J 2 bases; nucleotides not matched to a gene: 9. From germline, CDR1 is SEHNR and CDR2 FQNEAQ (reference sequence). The CDR3 has 16 amino acids. The CDR3 DNA reads TGTGCCAGCAGTGAGCAGGGGGCGGGTGCCTACAATGAGCAGTTCTTC. This translates into CASSEQGAGAYNEQFF.

V is TRBV27 and J is TRBJ2-3, with D uncertain. CDR1 and CDR2 (germline): MNHEY, SMNVEV (reference sequence). The V and J ends lost 6 bases and 1 base respectively, with 11 bases between them. The CDR3 loop spans 14 amino acids. This CDR3 is CASSPPFGTDTQYF. CDR3 nucleotides: TGTGCCAGCAGCCCCCCGTTCGGCACAGATACGCAGTATTTT.

Many counts were recorded for this clonotype. This chain links TRBV29-1 with TRBJ2-1, with 9 positions matching TRBD2. Germline CDR1 and CDR2: SQVTM and ANQGSEA. After removal of 4 bases from V and 4 bases from J, the junction contained 5 bases not matched to a gene. The CDR3 contains 14 residues. Here the CDR3 DNA reads TGCAGCGTTGGTGGCGGGAGGGTTTACAATGAGCAGTTCTTC. Protein product: CSVGGGRVYNEQFF.

This clonotype came up a few times. V gene TRBV7-8 combines with J gene TRBJ1-5; D is possibly TRBD1 (5 bases). Germline V gene lookup returns CDR1 SGHVS and CDR2 FQNEAQ. Between the trimmed V and J ends, which lost 1 base and 1 base, there was a span of 11 bases. This CDR3 is 16 amino acids long. DNA for the CDR3: TGTGCCAGCAGCTTAGAGGTCTGGGGCAGCAATCAGCCCCAGCATTTT. It translates to CASSLEVWGSNQPQHF.

This clonotype was recorded at least ten times. The chain links TRBV28 to TRBJ2-7; unclear D gene. Germline-derived CDR1 and CDR2 are MDHEN and SYDVKM. The CDR3 runs to 14 residues. V was cut by 1 base and J by 9 bases, with 16 bases left in between. CDR3 in amino acids: CASSLLRSPRGQYF. The CDR3 nucleotides read TGTGCCAGCAGTTTATTGCGGTCCCCTCGCGGGCAGTACTTC.

A few counts support this clonotype. CDR3 in amino acids: CASSEQGDEQYF. CDR3 nucleotide sequence: TGTGCCAGCAGTGAACAGGGGGACGAGCAGTACTTC. This rearrangement joins TRBV12-3 or TRBV12-4 to TRBJ2-7; 8 bases line up with TRBD1. The ends lost 5 bases at V and 5 bases at J; junction bases unmatched: 2. CDR3 size: 12 residues.

The J gene is TRBJ1-2, the V gene TRBV28; a weak D match, TRBD1 (5 bases). Germline V gene sequence: CDR1 MDHEN, CDR2 SYDVKM. The length of the CDR3 is 16 residues. Trimming shortened V by 6 bases and J by 0 bases, and 17 bases separated the two germline ends. The DNA for the CDR3 is TGTGCCAGCAGCGGGAACGAGGGGTTCTCTAACTATGGCTACACCTTC. Translation gives CASSGNEGFSNYGYTF.

This clonotype has only a few counts. The rearrangement uses TRBV5-6 and TRBJ2-6; 7 bases fit TRBD1. The J segment lost 6 bases and the V segment lost 4 bases, leaving 7 bases of the junction unmatched. The CDR3 is 15 amino acids. Germline assignment: CDR1 SGHDT and CDR2 YYEEEE. Here the CDR3 DNA reads TGTGCCAGCAGCAGAGGACAGGTAAAGGCCAACGTCCTGACTTTC. Its translation is CASSRGQVKANVLTF.

The chain's CDR3 is CASSLEASSYEQYF. CDR3 nucleotides: TGTGCCAGCAGCTTGGAGGCCAGTTCCTACGAGCAGTACTTC. V and J are TRBV5-4 and TRBJ2-7; D is ambiguous. Germline CDR1 SGHNT, CDR2 YYREEE (reference sequence). This CDR3 contains 14 residues. V gave up 0 bases and J gave up 1 base, with 8 bases separating them.

Points on this clonotype: Being one base from a much bigger clone, this may be a read error. The J gene is TRBJ2-5, the V gene TRBV14; TRBD2 matches 12 bases. The germline CDR1 and CDR2 sequences are SGHDN and FVKESK. V trimming: 2 bases; J trimming: 1 base; junction bases outside the gene matches: 8. There are 18 residues in the CDR3. This CDR3 reads CASSQLPGTSGCQETQYF. The CDR3 DNA reads TGTGCCAGCAGCCAACTTCCCGGGACTAGCGGGTGCCAAGAGACCCAGTACTTC.

The rearrangement uses TRBV4-1 and TRBJ1-6; no clear D gene. V was pared by 0 bases and J by 8 bases, with 8 bases between. The CDR3 spans 14 residues. Germline CDR1 MGHRA, CDR2 YSYEKL. CDR3 bases: TGCGCCAGCAGCCAAGACTACGTCTATTCACCCCTCCACTTT. Translation: CASSQDYVYSPLHF.

This clonotype was detected a few times. The chain uses TRBV12-3 or TRBV12-4 and TRBJ1-1, with a tentative D call TRBD1 (6 bases). The CDR3 sequence is 13 residues long. Trimming cost V 6 bases and J 2 bases, with 10 bases left between them. The chain's CDR3 is CASRLTGNTEAFF. CDR3 coding DNA: TGTGCCAGCAGGCTGACAGGCAACACTGAAGCTTTCTTT.

This clonotype was seen a single time. The gene calls are TRBV29-1 and TRBJ2-2; no clear D gene. V dropped 7 bases and J dropped 0 bases, with 9 bases sitting between them. The CDR3 is 13 residues long. The germline V gene has CDR1 SQVTM and CDR2 ANQGSEA. DNA of the CDR3: TGCAGCGCGACAACTCCGAACACCGGGGAGCTGTTTTTT. Encoded protein: CSATTPNTGELFF.

This clonotype occurred many times. The chain couples TRBV10-3 to TRBJ2-7; D is possibly TRBD2 (5 bases). CDR1 and CDR2 (germline): ENHRY, SYGVKD. The length of the CDR3 is 12 residues. Trimming shortened V by 3 bases and J by 7 bases, and 10 bases separated the two germline ends. DNA of the CDR3: TGTGCCATCAGTGACGAGGGCGGAGAGCAGTACTTC. Protein sequence: CAISDEGGEQYF.

This clonotype was observed a few times. The chain has TRBV14 and TRBJ1-2; TRBD1 might be the D (5 bases). V gave up 6 bases and J gave up 4 bases, with 15 bases separating them. CDR1 is SGHDN and CDR2 is FVKESK in the germline V gene. CDR3 length: 14 residues. This CDR3 is CASRKTVSSYGYTF. DNA of the CDR3: TGTGCCAGCAGGAAGACAGTTTCGTCCTATGGCTACACCTTC.

This clonotype occurred many times. This chain links TRBV5-1 with TRBJ2-5; the D gene is possibly TRBD1 (6 bases). The CDR3 consists of 12 residues. Trimming removed 2 bases from V and 4 bases from J, with 6 bases in between. Germline V gene lookup returns CDR1 SGHRS and CDR2 YFSETQ. The CDR3 region has the DNA TGCGCCAGCAGCTTACAGGGAGAGACCCAGTACTTC. Residues: CASSLQGETQYF.

The chain combines TRBV28 with TRBJ1-2, with 10 bases lining up with TRBD1. This CDR3 contains 16 residues. The germline CDR1 and CDR2 sequences are MDHEN and SYDVKM. With 9 bases clipped from V and 4 bases from J, the junction kept 14 bases outside the gene matches. CDR3: CASTFAGTGDTYGYTF. Here the CDR3 DNA reads TGTGCCAGTACCTTCGCCGGGACAGGGGATACCTATGGCTACACCTTC.

The rearrangement links TRBV6-2 or TRBV6-3 to TRBJ2-3; no reliable D call. CDR1 and CDR2 (germline): MNHEY, SVGEGT. The CDR3 extends over 14 amino acids. V was pared by 1 base and J by 4 bases, with 9 bases between. The CDR3 protein is CASSYYQAPDTQYF. The CDR3 nucleotides read TGTGCCAGCAGTTACTACCAGGCTCCAGATACGCAGTATTTT.

This clonotype was recorded a few times. The V and J genes are TRBV18 and TRBJ2-3; D unresolved. Germline lookup yields CDR1 KGHSH and CDR2 LQKENI. This CDR3 region has 15 residues. V shed 3 bases and J shed 1 base, with 11 bases lying between them. For the CDR3, the DNA is TGTGCCAGCTCACCCTCTTCTGCGGGCACAGATACGCAGTATTTT. This encodes CASSPSSAGTDTQYF. Looking up the rest from reference TRBV18 and TRBJ2-3 gives the full variable domain: NAGVMQNPRHLVRRRGQEARLRCSPMKGHSHVYWYRQLPEEGLKFMVYLQKENIIDESGMPKERFSAEFPKEGPSILRIQQVVRGDSAAYFCASSPSSAGTDTQYFGPGTRLTVL.

The chain employs TRBV5-1 and TRBJ1-1, with D maybe TRBD1 (5 bases). Germline V lookup: CDR1 SGHRS, CDR2 YFSETQ. The CDR3 is made up of 13 amino acids. The V end was cut by 4 bases, the J end by 3 bases, with 10 bases between. The CDR3 coding sequence is TGCGCCAGCAGCGAAGGGGAGGACACTGAAGCTTTCTTT. Translation gives CASSEGEDTEAFF.

The CDR3 is CASSQAQYNTEAFF. The DNA of the CDR3 is TGTGCCAGCAGCCAAGCGCAGTACAACACTGAAGCTTTCTTT. The V call is TRBV3-1, the J call TRBJ1-1, with no clear D. The length of the CDR3 is 14 residues. Germline V gene lookup returns CDR1 LGHDT and CDR2 YNNKEL (reference sequence). Trimming took off 1 base at V and 2 bases at J, with 8 bases between the two ends.

The chain is built from TRBV5-4 and TRBJ2-5, with D tentatively TRBD1 (6 bases). CDR3 length: 15 amino acids. V gave up 4 bases and J gave up 3 bases, with 16 bases separating them. Per germline, CDR1 SGHNT and CDR2 YYREEE (reference sequence). As DNA, the CDR3 is TGTGCCAGCAGCCTCGCACAGGGTCTTGAAGAGACCCAGTACTTC. Protein sequence: CASSLAQGLEETQYF.